Listed below are T cell receptor beta chains from one sample, sequenced in a study of shared clonotypes between healthy human individuals. Assay: immunoSEQ multiplex PCR; the TCRdb copy retains only in-frame clones and omits some. The data show about 520,000 clones, around 85% seen once. The specimen sequenced was PBMCs. The source of these receptors is a middle-aged woman in good health. Some clones in this sample may be carry-over from other donors' samples. Both conserved end residues are part of each CDR3. The D gene is left open where the match is weak. Not all rows give a size; the values are once, few, many and, for expanded clones, a class.

NA | TRBJ1-1 | NA | TRBV11-1 | CASSVRVTEAFF | TGTGCCAGCAGCGTCAGGGTCACTGAAGCTTTCTTT
NA | TRBJ2-7 | TRBD2 | TRBV4-1 | CASSHTVRGGRVNAYEQYF | TGCGCCAGCAGCCATACGGTTCGGGGGGGGAGAGTGAATGCCTACGAGCAGTACTTC
NA | TRBJ2-1 | TRBD2 | TRBV15 | CATSSPGLAGGPGVNEQFF | TGTGCCACCAGCAGCCCGGGGCTAGCGGGAGGGCCGGGGGTCAATGAGCAGTTCTTC
NA | TRBJ1-1 | NA | TRBV2 | CASSEARVFF | TGTGCCAGCAGTGAAGCGAGGGTTTTCTTT
NA | TRBJ1-2 | NA | TRBV25-1 | CASSQRDPTFGGYTF | TGTGCCAGCAGCCAGAGGGACCCCACCTTTGGCGGCTACACCTTC
NA | TRBJ2-2 | NA | TRBV5-4 | CASSLQEILANTGELFF | TGTGCCAGCAGCTTGCAGGAAATTCTCGCGAACACCGGGGAGCTGTTTTTT
NA | TRBJ1-6 | NA | TRBV10-2 | CASSESSPSSYNSPLHF | TGCGCCAGCAGTGAGTCGTCCCCTAGCTCCTATAATTCACCCCTCCACTTT
NA | TRBJ2-7 | TRBD2 | TRBV19 | CASSMGLAGGWEQYF | TGTGCCAGTAGTATGGGGCTAGCGGGAGGCTGGGAGCAGTACTTC
NA | TRBJ1-1 | NA | TRBV5-1 | CASSLQMNTEAFF | TGCGCCAGCAGCCTCCAAATGAACACTGAAGCTTTCTTT
NA | TRBJ1-5 | TRBD1 | TRBV18 | CASSPPDRGVGRNQPQHF | TGTGCCAGCTCACCACCCGACAGGGGTGTGGGTAGGAATCAGCCCCAGCATTTT
few | TRBJ1-2 | NA | TRBV5-1 | CASSLEAGDDYTF | TGCGCCAGCAGCTTGGAGGCAGGCGATGACTACACCTTC
NA | TRBJ1-1 | NA | TRBV19 | CASSAGRNTEAFF | TGTGCCAGTAGTGCAGGGCGGAACACTGAAGCTTTCTTT
NA | TRBJ2-5 | TRBD2 | TRBV2 | CASRGGLAGGETQYF | TGTGCCAGCAGGGGCGGACTAGCGGGAGGAGAGACCCAGTACTTC
NA | TRBJ2-2 | NA | TRBV7-2 | CASSLQGARNTGELFF | TGTGCCAGCAGCTTACAAGGGGCGAGGAACACCGGGGAGCTGTTTTTT
NA | TRBJ2-1 | NA | TRBV7-9 | CASSRTDYNEQFF | TGTGCCAGCAGCCGGACAGATTACAATGAGCAGTTCTTC
NA | TRBJ1-4 | TRBD1 | TRBV28 | CASSLEAGGIQNEKLFF | TGTGCCAGCAGTTTAGAGGCAGGGGGAATACAGAATGAAAAACTGTTTTTT
NA | TRBJ1-5 | TRBD1 | TRBV10-3 | CAISESDRGDGNQPQHF | TGTGCCATCAGTGAGAGCGACAGGGGAGATGGCAATCAGCCCCAGCATTTT
NA | TRBJ2-6 | NA | TRBV28 | CASTGAVDGANVLTF | TGTGCCAGCACGGGGGCGGTGGACGGGGCCAACGTCCTGACTTTC
many | TRBJ2-3 | TRBD1 | TRBV6-4 | CASSDGQGADTQYF | TGTGCCAGCAGTGACGGGCAGGGGGCAGATACGCAGTATTTT
once | TRBJ1-5 | TRBD1 | TRBV7-3 | CASTLNPRQGAKQPQHF | TGTGCCAGCACCTTAAACCCGAGACAGGGAGCAAAGCAGCCCCAGCATTTT
NA | TRBJ1-4 | TRBD1 | TRBV27 | CASSLSGTGGEKLFF | TGTGCCAGCAGCCTTAGCGGGACAGGCGGGGAAAAACTGTTTTTT
NA | TRBJ2-7 | NA | TRBV10-1 | CAHLLTAPFNEQYF | TGCGCTCACCTCCTGACAGCCCCATTCAACGAGCAGTACTTC
NA | TRBJ1-2 | NA | TRBV23-1 | CASRTPDPAFDLGYTF | TGCGCCAGCAGAACACCGGACCCCGCATTCGACCTTGGCTACACCTTC
NA | TRBJ2-1 | TRBD2 | TRBV11-2 | CASRRLAGGSYNEQFF | TGTGCCAGCAGACGTCTAGCGGGAGGCTCCTACAATGAGCAGTTCTTC
once | TRBJ2-3 | NA | TRBV10-3 | CAITPGRGTDTQYF | TGTGCCATCACCCCCGGGAGAGGTACAGATACGCAGTATTTT
NA | TRBJ2-7 | TRBD1 | TRBV29-1 | CSVGVRGLYEQYF | TGCAGCGTTGGGGTCAGGGGGCTGTACGAGCAGTACTTC
NA | TRBJ2-2 | NA | TRBV7-3 | CASSLVRTGELFF | TGTGCCAGCAGCTTAGTTCGCACCGGGGAGCTGTTTTTT